The rows below give T cell receptor beta chains drawn from one sample of a study of cytomegalovirus exposure and HLA in healthy donors. TCRdb's table, derived via immunoSEQ multiplex PCR, lists solely in-frame clones and lacks some. Among some 46,000 clones listed, 80% to 95% were seen once. The sample was PBMCs. Every receptor here comes from a man younger than 35 in good health and CMV-seronegative. CDR3s include the opening cysteine and the closing phenylalanine or tryptophan. Fields, in order: CDR3 DNA, CDR3 protein, clone size, J gene, V gene, D gene. The D gene is left open where the match is weak. Expanded clones get a size class; other rows say once, few or many, or leave the size out.

DNA: TGTGCCAGCAGAAGGGACTCCTCGAACACCGGGGAGCTGTTTTTT
CDR3: CASRRDSSNTGELFF
size: -
J: TRBJ2-2
V: TRBV2
D: -

DNA: TGTGCCAGTACTGCCACTCCGGGACAGGGGAGAACTGAAGCTTTCTTT
CDR3: CASTATPGQGRTEAFF
size: -
J: TRBJ1-1
V: TRBV19
D: TRBD1

DNA: TGTGCCAGTAGCTTCTCGGGTTCCTCGGGGACCCAGTACTTC
CDR3: CASSFSGSSGTQYF
size: -
J: TRBJ2-5
V: TRBV19
D: -

DNA: TGTGCCAGCACCAATCTTCGGGGTGAGGGCACTGAAGCTTTCTTT
CDR3: CASTNLRGEGTEAFF
size: -
J: TRBJ1-1
V: TRBV6-1
D: -

DNA: TGTGCCAGCAGCTTACAGGGGCTGAGCACAGATACGCAGTATTTT
CDR3: CASSLQGLSTDTQYF
size: once
J: TRBJ2-3
V: TRBV11-3
D: -

DNA: TGCGCCAGCAGCTTGGCCGCGACAGGGAAAGGCAATGAGCAGTTCTTC
CDR3: CASSLAATGKGNEQFF
size: -
J: TRBJ2-1
V: TRBV5-1
D: TRBD1

DNA: TGCGCCAGCAGCAAATCGACCGGGACAGGGAGGAGCGGGGAGCTGTTTTTT
CDR3: CASSKSTGTGRSGELFF
size: -
J: TRBJ2-2
V: TRBV5-1
D: TRBD1

DNA: TGCGCCAGCAGCACAACCGGGACAGGTTTTGGCTACACCTTC
CDR3: CASSTTGTGFGYTF
size: -
J: TRBJ1-2
V: TRBV5-1
D: TRBD1

DNA: TGTGCCAGCAGCGTAGCGTTCTCTGGGGCCAACGTCCTGACTTTC
CDR3: CASSVAFSGANVLTF
size: -
J: TRBJ2-6
V: TRBV9
D: -

DNA: TGTGCCAGCGGGGATCGAAATCAGCCCCAGCATTTT
CDR3: CASGDRNQPQHF
size: -
J: TRBJ1-5
V: TRBV19
D: -

DNA: TGTGCCAGCTCACCGTTAGAGAGCTCCTACGAGCAGTACTTC
CDR3: CASSPLESSYEQYF
size: -
J: TRBJ2-7
V: TRBV18
D: -

DNA: TGTGCCAGCAGCTTAGCCGATCAGCCCCAGCATTTT
CDR3: CASSLADQPQHF
size: -
J: TRBJ1-5
V: TRBV7-9
D: -

DNA: TGTGCCAGTAGTGCGCCCGGACAGGGGGCCGGAAACACCATATATTTT
CDR3: CASSAPGQGAGNTIYF
size: -
J: TRBJ1-3
V: TRBV19
D: TRBD1

DNA: TGTGCCAGTAGTATAGATCGGGCAGGGGGCTACTATGGCTACACCTTC
CDR3: CASSIDRAGGYYGYTF
size: -
J: TRBJ1-2
V: TRBV19
D: TRBD1

DNA: TGTGCCATCAGTGAGTGGGGGCAGTACACCCAGCCCCAGCATTTT
CDR3: CAISEWGQYTQPQHF
size: -
J: TRBJ1-5
V: TRBV10-3
D: -

DNA: TGTGCCAGCAGCTGGACAGAAAACACCGGGGAGCTGTTTTTT
CDR3: CASSWTENTGELFF
size: -
J: TRBJ2-2
V: TRBV7-9
D: -

DNA: TGTGCCAGCAGCTTAGAAGGGGTAAACATTCAGTACTTC
CDR3: CASSLEGVNIQYF
size: -
J: TRBJ2-4
V: TRBV13
D: -

DNA: TGTGCCAGCAGCGAGACAGGCCATGGCTACACCTTC
CDR3: CASSETGHGYTF
size: -
J: TRBJ1-2
V: TRBV7-9
D: -

DNA: TGCGCCAGCAGCCCCTACACGGGGGGAGAGGAAAAACTGTTTTTT
CDR3: CASSPYTGGEEKLFF
size: -
J: TRBJ1-4
V: TRBV4-1
D: -

DNA: TGTGCCAGCAGCGTAGTGGGGGGACCGAACACTGAAGCTTTCTTT
CDR3: CASSVVGGPNTEAFF
size: -
J: TRBJ1-1
V: TRBV9
D: -

DNA: TGCGCCAGCAGCTTGGACAGGGGGCAAGCCTATAATTCACCCCTCCACTTT
CDR3: CASSLDRGQAYNSPLHF
size: once
J: TRBJ1-6
V: TRBV5-1
D: TRBD1

DNA: TGCGCCAGCAGCCAGGAACCGACTAGCGGGAATGAGCAGTTCTTC
CDR3: CASSQEPTSGNEQFF
size: -
J: TRBJ2-1
V: TRBV4-3
D: TRBD2

DNA: TGTGCCAGTAGTATTGAGGGGAGGACTGAGCAGTTCTTC
CDR3: CASSIEGRTEQFF
size: once
J: TRBJ2-1
V: TRBV19
D: -

DNA: TGCGCCAGCAGCCAAGAGCGTTGGCAGGGGGCAATTGATGGCTACACCTTC
CDR3: CASSQERWQGAIDGYTF
size: medium-sized
J: TRBJ1-2
V: TRBV4-3
D: TRBD1

DNA: TGTGCCAGTAGTAGATGGACAGGCGACACTTCGAACACCGGGGAGCTGTTTTTT
CDR3: CASSRWTGDTSNTGELFF
size: -
J: TRBJ2-2
V: TRBV19
D: TRBD1

DNA: TGTGCCGCATCACAGGGGGCGCGTAGCACTGAAGCTTTCTTT
CDR3: CAASQGARSTEAFF
size: -
J: TRBJ1-1
V: TRBV6-5
D: TRBD1

DNA: TGTGCCAGCAGCCCTCGAGGCGGGGAGCTGTTTTTT
CDR3: CASSPRGGELFF
size: -
J: TRBJ2-2
V: TRBV11-3
D: -